This T cell receptor (beta chain) was documented in a study of T cells expressing NK-cell markers. Overall study context: Sorted CD3+CD56-NKG2C+, CD3+CD56+NKG2C- and CD3+CD56+NKG2C+ T cells were the source of the TCR beta repertoires.

Germline CDR1 and CDR2: MNHEY and SMNVEV (reference sequence). This CDR3 has 15 amino acids. After re-calling the 5' RACE reads, TCRdb lists one entry per CDR3 protein, DNA absent. In total, the table holds fewer than 400,000 distinct CDR3 sequences. The J gene is TRBJ2-7, the V gene TRBV27. Sequencing was performed on blood T cells: a sorted CD56 or NKG2C T cell subset, CD4+ or CD8+ T cells, or bulk PBMC T cells (not recorded which). This clonotype originated in a woman in her 50s in good health. Here the CDR3 reads CASSLSGPSLAEQYF.